This TCR beta chain originates from a study of a mutant IDH1 vaccine in newly diagnosed glioma. Using immunoSEQ multiplex PCR, the repertoire was profiled, and TCRdb retains in-frame clones only, with some absent. This table holds roughly 52,000 clones, 76% found once. Time point specified: week 35, safety follow-up. It was 300 ug of mutant IDH1 20-mer peptide that made up each vaccine dose, given with topical imiquimod. Germline V gene lookup returns CDR1 LNHDA and CDR2 SQIVND (reference sequence). The CDR3 is 15 amino acids. Trimming took off 6 bases at V and 0 bases at J, with 12 bases between the two ends. As for this clone: Its antigen is still unknown.

The specimen comprised PBMCs, sampled from a glioma patient whose treatment included an IDH1 peptide vaccine. J is TRBJ1-3 and V is TRBV19, with D possibly matching TRBD1 (5 bases). The TCR originated in a man aged 40-55 years with glioma. The CDR3 DNA sequence: TGTGCCAGTAGCCGTACAGGAAACTCTGGAAACACCATATATTTT. Residues: CASSRTGNSGNTIYF.